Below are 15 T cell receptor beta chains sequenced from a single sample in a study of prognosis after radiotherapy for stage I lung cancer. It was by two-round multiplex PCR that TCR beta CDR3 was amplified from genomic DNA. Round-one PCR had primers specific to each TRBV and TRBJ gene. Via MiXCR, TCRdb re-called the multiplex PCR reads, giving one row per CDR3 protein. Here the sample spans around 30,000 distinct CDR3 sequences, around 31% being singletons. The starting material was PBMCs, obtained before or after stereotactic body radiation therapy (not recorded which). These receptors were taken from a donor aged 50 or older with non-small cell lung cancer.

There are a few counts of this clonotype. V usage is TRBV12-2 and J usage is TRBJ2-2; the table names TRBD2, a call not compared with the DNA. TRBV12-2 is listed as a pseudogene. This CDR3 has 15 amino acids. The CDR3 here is CASRLESGNTGELFF. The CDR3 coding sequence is TGTGCAAGTCGCTTAGAGAGCGGGAACACCGGGGAGCTGTTTTTT.

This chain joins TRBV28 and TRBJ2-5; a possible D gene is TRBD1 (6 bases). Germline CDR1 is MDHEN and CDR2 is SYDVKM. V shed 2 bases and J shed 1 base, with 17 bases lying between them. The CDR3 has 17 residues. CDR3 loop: CASSLMRPGATQETQYF. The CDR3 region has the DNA TGTGCCAGCAGTTTAATGAGACCAGGGGCGACCCAAGAGACCCAGTACTTC.

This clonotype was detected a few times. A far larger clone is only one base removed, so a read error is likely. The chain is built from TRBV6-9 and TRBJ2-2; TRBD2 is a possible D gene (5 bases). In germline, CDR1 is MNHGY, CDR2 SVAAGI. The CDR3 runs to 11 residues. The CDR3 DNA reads TGTGCCAGCAGTTACTCAAGGGAGATGTTTTTT. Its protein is CASSYSREMFF.

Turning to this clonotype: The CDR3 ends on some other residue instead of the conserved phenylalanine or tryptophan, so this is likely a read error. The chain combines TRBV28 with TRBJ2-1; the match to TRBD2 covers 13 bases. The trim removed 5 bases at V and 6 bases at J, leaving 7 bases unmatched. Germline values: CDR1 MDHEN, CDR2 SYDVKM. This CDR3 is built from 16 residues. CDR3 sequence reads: CASSPGLAGEGNEQFS. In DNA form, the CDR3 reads TGTGCCAGCAGTCCTGGACTAGCGGGAGAAGGCAATGAGCAGTTCTCC.

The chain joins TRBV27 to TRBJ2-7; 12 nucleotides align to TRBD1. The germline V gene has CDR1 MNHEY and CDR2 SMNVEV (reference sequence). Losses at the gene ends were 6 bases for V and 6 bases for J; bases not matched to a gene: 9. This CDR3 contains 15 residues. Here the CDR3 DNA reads TGTGCCAGCAGGTCCGGGACAGGGGGCCGGAGCGAGCAGTACTTC. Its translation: CASRSGTGGRSEQYF.

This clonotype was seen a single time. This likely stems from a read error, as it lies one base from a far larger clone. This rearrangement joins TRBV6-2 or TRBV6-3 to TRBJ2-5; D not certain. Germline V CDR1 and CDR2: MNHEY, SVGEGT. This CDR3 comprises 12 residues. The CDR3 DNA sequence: TGTGCCAGCAGTCAGGTCCAGGAGACCAAGTACTTC. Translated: CASSQVQETKYF.

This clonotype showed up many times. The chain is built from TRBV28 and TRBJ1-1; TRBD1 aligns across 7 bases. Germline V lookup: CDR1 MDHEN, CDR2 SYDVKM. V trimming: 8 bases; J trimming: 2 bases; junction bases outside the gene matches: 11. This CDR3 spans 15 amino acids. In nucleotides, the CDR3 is TGTGCCAGCTCCCCCCACACAGGGGCCAACACTGAAGCTTTCTTT. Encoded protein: CASSPHTGANTEAFF. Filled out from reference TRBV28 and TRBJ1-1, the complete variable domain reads DVKVTQSSRYLVKRTGEKVFLECVQDMDHENMFWYRQDPGLGLRLIYFSYDVKMKEKGDIPEGYSVSREKKERFSLILESASTNQTSMYLCASSPHTGANTEAFFGQGTRLTVV.

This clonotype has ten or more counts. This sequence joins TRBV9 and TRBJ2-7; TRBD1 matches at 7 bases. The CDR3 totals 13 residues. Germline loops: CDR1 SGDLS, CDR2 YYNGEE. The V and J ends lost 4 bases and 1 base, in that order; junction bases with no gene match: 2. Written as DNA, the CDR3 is TGTGCCAGCAGCTCGGACAGGTCCTACGAGCAGTACTTC. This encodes CASSSDRSYEQYF.

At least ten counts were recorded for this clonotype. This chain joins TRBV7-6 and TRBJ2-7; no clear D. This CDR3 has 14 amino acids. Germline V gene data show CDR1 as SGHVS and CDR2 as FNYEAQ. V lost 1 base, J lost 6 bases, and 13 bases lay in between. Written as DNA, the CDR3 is TGTGCCAGCAGCTTAGACCCAAAATCCCTCGAGCAGTACTTC. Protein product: CASSLDPKSLEQYF.

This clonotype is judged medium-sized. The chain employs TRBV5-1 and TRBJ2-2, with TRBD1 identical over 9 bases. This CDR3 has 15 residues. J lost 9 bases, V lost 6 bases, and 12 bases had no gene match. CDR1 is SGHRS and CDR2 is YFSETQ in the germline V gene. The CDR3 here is CASNAGTGLGRELFF. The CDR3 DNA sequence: TGCGCCAGCAACGCCGGGACAGGGCTCGGAAGGGAGCTGTTTTTT.

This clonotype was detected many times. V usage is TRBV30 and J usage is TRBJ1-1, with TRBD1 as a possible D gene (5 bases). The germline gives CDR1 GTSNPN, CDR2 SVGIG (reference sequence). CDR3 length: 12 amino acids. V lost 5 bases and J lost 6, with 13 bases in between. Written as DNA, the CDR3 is TGTGCCTGGTGCAGGGCCGGGGCTGAAGCTTTCTTT. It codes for CAWCRAGAEAFF. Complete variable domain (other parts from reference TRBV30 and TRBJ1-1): SQTIHQWPATLVQPVGSPLSLECTVEGTSNPNLYWYRQAAGRGLQLLFYSVGIGQISSEVPQNLSASRPQDRQFILSSKKLLLSDSGFYLCAWCRAGAEAFFGQGTRLTVV.

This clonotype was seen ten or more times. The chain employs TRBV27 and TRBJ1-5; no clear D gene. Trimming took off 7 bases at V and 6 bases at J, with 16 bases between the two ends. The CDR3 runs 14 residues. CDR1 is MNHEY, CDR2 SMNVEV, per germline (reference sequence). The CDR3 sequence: CASTIIMGGQPQHF. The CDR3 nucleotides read TGTGCCAGCACCATAATAATGGGAGGTCAGCCCCAGCATTTT.

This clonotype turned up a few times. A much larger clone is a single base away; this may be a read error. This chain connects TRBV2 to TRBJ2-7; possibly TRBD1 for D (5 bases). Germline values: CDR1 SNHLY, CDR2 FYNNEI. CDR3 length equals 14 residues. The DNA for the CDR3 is TGTGCCAGCAGCCCGACAGTAACCTCCTACGAGCAGCACTTC. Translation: CASSPTVTSYEQHF.

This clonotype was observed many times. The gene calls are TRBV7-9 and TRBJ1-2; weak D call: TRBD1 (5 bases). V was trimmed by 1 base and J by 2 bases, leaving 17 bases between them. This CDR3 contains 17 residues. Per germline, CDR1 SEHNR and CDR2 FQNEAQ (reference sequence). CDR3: CASSLEMGRRQNYGYTF. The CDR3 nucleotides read TGTGCCAGCAGCTTAGAAATGGGTCGGCGACAGAACTATGGCTACACCTTC.

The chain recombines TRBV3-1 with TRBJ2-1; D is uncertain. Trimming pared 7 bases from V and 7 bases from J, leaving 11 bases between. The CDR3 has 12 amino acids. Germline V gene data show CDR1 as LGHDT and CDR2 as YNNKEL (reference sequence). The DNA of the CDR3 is TGTGCCAGCATCCCGAACGGGAATGAGCAGTTCTTC. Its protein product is CASIPNGNEQFF.